These 25 T cell receptor beta chains were all obtained from the same sample, sequenced in a study of blood T cell repertoires in COVID-19. Some clones are missing from TCRdb's copy, which holds only in-frame ones; the method was immunoSEQ multiplex PCR. The sample consists of about 250,000 clones, around four fifths of them appearing once. Material: peripheral blood. Receptors originate from a man in his forties or fifties with acute or convalescent COVID-19.

J is TRBJ1-2 and V is TRBV11-2, with 7 positions matching TRBD1. After removal of 2 bases from V and 2 bases from J, the junction contained 2 bases not matched to a gene. The CDR3 contains 14 residues. Germline V gene lookup returns CDR1 SGHAT and CDR2 FQNNGV. Written as DNA, the CDR3 is TGTGCCAGCAGCTTAAGGGACAGCAACTATGGCTACACCTTC. Translated, it gives CASSLRDSNYGYTF.

This clone was counted only a few times. This chain connects TRBV6-4 to TRBJ1-4; 11 bases fit TRBD1. V shed 4 bases and J 5 bases; nucleotides not matched to a gene: 3. Germline CDR1 reads MRHNA; CDR2 reads SNTAGT. This CDR3 has 15 residues. CDR3 sequence: CASSAGTGGNEKLFF. The CDR3 DNA reads TGTGCCAGCAGTGCGGGGACAGGGGGAAATGAAAAACTGTTTTTT.

The chain links TRBV9 to TRBJ2-7, with 14 bases fitting TRBD2. The CDR3 runs 17 residues. Germline lookup yields CDR1 SGDLS and CDR2 YYNGEE. V lost 3 bases and J lost 5; bases outside the gene matches: 10. The CDR3 bases are TGTGCCAGCAGCGCCGGGACTAGCGGGAGTCCCGTCCACGAGCAGTACTTC. This sequence encodes CASSAGTSGSPVHEQYF.

This chain links TRBV2 with TRBJ1-6; 8 positions agree with TRBD1. Germline V gene lookup returns CDR1 SNHLY and CDR2 FYNNEI. The CDR3 length is 12 residues. The CDR3 DNA reads as TGTGCTACCGGGACAGGAAATTCACCCCTCCACTTT. It is translated as CATGTGNSPLHF.

This clone showed up just a few times. J is TRBJ2-4 and V is TRBV5-1, with D tentatively TRBD1 (7 bases). Deletions cut 2 bases from V and 8 bases from J, with 11 bases between. Germline CDR1 reads SGHRS; CDR2 reads YFSETQ. The CDR3 is made up of 13 amino acids. The CDR3 DNA sequence: TGCGCCAGCAGCTTTGACAGGGAGGACATTCAGTACTTC. It translates to CASSFDREDIQYF.

This chain's CDR3 is CAGQGNTEQFF. In nucleotides, the CDR3 is TGTGCCGGACAGGGTAACACTGAGCAGTTCTTC. V is TRBV28 and J is TRBJ2-1, with TRBD1 identical over 8 bases. There are 11 residues in the CDR3. Per the germline V gene, CDR1 is MDHEN and CDR2 is SYDVKM. The junction had 6 bases not matched to a gene; V was cut back by 11 bases and J by 9 bases.

The chain carries TRBV6-5 and TRBJ2-5, with 8 bases lining up with TRBD1. CDR3 length: 15 amino acids. The ends lost 5 bases at V and 2 bases at J; junction bases unmatched: 7. CDR1 and CDR2 from the germline V gene are MNHEY and SVGAGI. As DNA, the CDR3 is TGTGCCAGCAGTCCTCCGGGACAGGAACAAGAGACCCAGTACTTC. It yields the protein CASSPPGQEQETQYF.

This clone was found a few times. The chain is built from TRBV25-1 and TRBJ1-2; 7 bases fit TRBD1. After removal of 7 bases from V and 5 bases from J, the junction contained 4 bases not matched to a gene. The CDR3 runs 12 residues. CDR1 MGHDK and CDR2 SYGVNS come from the germline V gene. The CDR3 DNA sequence: TGTGCCAGCATGCAGGGGGTGTATGGCTACACCTTC. It translates to CASMQGVYGYTF.

There are a few counts of this clone. The genes are TRBV11-2 and TRBJ1-2; D call uncertain. The V gene's germline CDR1 is SGHAT and CDR2 FQNNGV. CDR3 size: 14 residues. The V end lost 1 base, the J end lost 8 bases, and 14 bases lay between the germline ends. CDR3 protein: CASSLGLGELGYTF. CDR3 sequence (DNA): TGTGCCAGCAGCTTAGGTTTGGGAGAATTGGGCTACACCTTC.

The chain carries TRBV12-3 or TRBV12-4 and TRBJ2-3; no reliable D call. The V gene lost 2 bases and the J gene lost 14 bases, with 14 bases spanning the gap. The CDR3 contains 12 residues. The CDR3 reads CASSLSPHRWYF. CDR3 coding DNA: TGTGCCAGCAGTTTATCTCCACACCGTTGGTATTTT.

The J gene is TRBJ2-1, the V gene TRBV6-5, with 11 nucleotides matching TRBD2. The CDR3 covers 14 residues. Looked up from germline, CDR1 is MNHEY and CDR2 is SVGAGI. With 7 bases clipped from V and 4 bases from J, the junction kept 3 bases outside the gene matches. In DNA, the CDR3 is TGTGCCAGCACCATAGCGGGGGGGTACAATGAGCAGTTCTTC. Protein sequence: CASTIAGGYNEQFF.

The chain carries TRBV9 and TRBJ2-3; maybe TRBD2 (5 bases). The CDR3 extends over 15 amino acids. V lost 0 bases, J lost 2 bases, and 10 bases lay in between. Germline V gene data show CDR1 as SGDLS and CDR2 as YYNGEE. CDR3: CASSVGVATTDTQYF. CDR3 DNA sequence: TGTGCCAGCAGCGTAGGTGTAGCGACCACAGATACGCAGTATTTT.

The rearrangement links TRBV7-9 to TRBJ2-7; possible D gene TRBD2, 5 bases. Trimming cost V 2 bases and J 3 bases, with 14 bases left between them. This CDR3 contains 15 residues. Germline V lookup: CDR1 SEHNR, CDR2 FQNEAQ (reference sequence). The CDR3 nucleotides read TGTGCCAGCAGCTTAAGTCGGACTCCTCACTACGAGCAGTACTTC. It specifies CASSLSRTPHYEQYF.

This clone was recorded once. This chain uses TRBV19 with TRBJ2-7; possibly TRBD2 for D (6 bases). Germline loops: CDR1 LNHDA, CDR2 SQIVND (reference sequence). The CDR3 runs 14 residues. Trimming pared 4 bases from V and 1 base from J, leaving 11 bases between. The CDR3: CASSNLGGSYEQYF. CDR3 DNA sequence: TGTGCCAGTAGTAATCTGGGGGGATCCTACGAGCAGTACTTC.

The CDR3 sequence is CASSKTLTGRYTEAFF. CDR3 DNA sequence: TGTGCCAGCAGCAAAACACTGACAGGGCGGTACACTGAAGCTTTCTTT. The chain recombines TRBV7-3 with TRBJ1-1; 7 bases fit TRBD1. The V gene's germline CDR1 is SGHTA and CDR2 FQGTGA. The CDR3 extends over 16 amino acids. Germline trimming cut 5 bases from V and 3 bases from J; bases unmatched to any gene: 12.

The chain recombines TRBV29-1 with TRBJ2-2, with D perhaps matching TRBD1 (6 bases). Germline CDR1 is SQVTM and CDR2 is ANQGSEA. Trimming removed 3 bases from V and 6 bases from J, with 14 bases in between. CDR3 length equals 14 residues. The CDR3 coding sequence is TGCAGCGTTGAGGAACAGGGATATCCCGGGGAGCTGTTTTTT. The encoded protein is CSVEEQGYPGELFF.

This chain joins TRBV7-3 and TRBJ2-7; D not resolved. This CDR3 is 15 amino acids long. Trimming shortened V by 5 bases and J by 2 bases, and 16 bases separated the two germline ends. Per germline, CDR1 SGHTA and CDR2 FQGTGA. The CDR3 loop is CASSQTSGQAYEQYF. The CDR3 DNA sequence: TGTGCCAGCAGCCAAACCTCCGGCCAGGCCTACGAGCAGTACTTC. Using reference TRBV7-3 and TRBJ2-7 for the parts outside the CDR3, the full variable domain is GAGVSQTPSNKVTEKGKYVELRCDPISGHTALYWYRQSLGQGPEFLIYFQGTGAADDSGLPNDRFFAVRPEGSVSTLKIQRTERGDSAVYLCASSQTSGQAYEQYFGPGTRLTVT.

The J gene is TRBJ2-7, the V gene TRBV5-4, with TRBD1 matching over 8 bases. V gave up 4 bases and J gave up 3 bases; unmatched junction bases: 15. The CDR3 is 17 residues long. The germline CDR1 and CDR2 sequences are SGHNT and YYREEE (reference sequence). The CDR3 here is CASSLSRKAGGIYEQYF. The CDR3 DNA follows: TGTGCCAGCAGCCTGTCGAGAAAAGCAGGGGGCATCTACGAGCAGTACTTC.

The chain is built from TRBV7-7 and TRBJ2-7; the match to TRBD1 covers 7 bases. V lost 5 bases to trimming and J lost 4 bases; unmatched junction nucleotides: 8. The CDR3 has 14 residues. Germline V CDR1 and CDR2: SSHAT, FNYEAQ (reference sequence). The CDR3, as DNA: TGTGCCAGCAGCCCATCGGGACAGCAATACGAGCAGTACTTC. It yields the protein CASSPSGQQYEQYF. The whole variable domain, remainder taken from reference TRBV7-7 and TRBJ2-7, is GAGVSQSPRYKVTKRGQDVTLRCDPISSHATLYWYQQALGQGPEFLTYFNYEAQPDKSGLPSDRFSAERPEGSISTLTIQRTEQRDSAMYRCASSPSGQQYEQYFGPGTRLTVT.

The chain links TRBV19 to TRBJ1-5, with a weak D call TRBD1 (5 bases). The CDR3 length is 16 residues. V was cut by 4 bases and J by 3 bases, with 16 bases left in between. Germline V gene data show CDR1 as LNHDA and CDR2 as SQIVND (reference sequence). The CDR3 DNA follows: TGTGCCAGTAGTACCCGCCGGGGGGTGAACAATCAGCCCCAGCATTTT. Protein product: CASSTRRGVNNQPQHF.

The chain is built from TRBV7-3 and TRBJ1-1, with D perhaps TRBD1 (6 bases). Germline V gene sequence: CDR1 SGHTA, CDR2 FQGTGA. V was trimmed by 2 bases and J by 1 base, leaving 11 bases between them. This CDR3 has 15 residues. CDR3 bases: TGTGCCAGCAGCTTAGCGGGGGCTCAGAACACTGAAGCTTTCTTT. Translation gives CASSLAGAQNTEAFF.

The V and J genes are TRBV5-1 and TRBJ1-4; 7 bases fit TRBD1. The CDR3 covers 14 residues. Germline loops: CDR1 SGHRS, CDR2 YFSETQ. V dropped 0 bases and J dropped 6; count of bases not matched to a gene: 2. The CDR3, as DNA: TGCGCCAGCAGCTTGGATGGGACAGATGAAAAACTGTTTTTT. Translating gives CASSLDGTDEKLFF.

This chain uses TRBV25-1 with TRBJ1-6; D remains unclear. V dropped 7 bases and J dropped 4 bases, with 11 bases sitting between them. CDR3 length equals 14 residues. Germline assignment: CDR1 MGHDK and CDR2 SYGVNS. CDR3 coding DNA: TGTGCCAGCACGTGGGGAGCTTATAATTCACCCCTCCACTTT. Residues: CASTWGAYNSPLHF. Together with reference TRBV25-1 and TRBJ1-6, the CDR3 gives the full variable domain: EADIYQTPRYLVIGTGKKITLECSQTMGHDKMYWYQQDPGMELHLIHYSYGVNSTEKGDLSSESTVSRIRTEHFPLTLESARPSHTSQYLCASTWGAYNSPLHFGNGTRLTVT.

The chain uses TRBV19 and TRBJ2-2; D gene uncertain. The CDR3 length is 14 residues. V was trimmed by 4 bases and J by 4 bases, leaving 10 bases between them. Germline V lookup: CDR1 LNHDA, CDR2 SQIVND (reference sequence). CDR3 residues: CASSKSSSTGELFF. In nucleotides, the CDR3 is TGTGCCAGTAGTAAATCTTCCAGCACCGGGGAGCTGTTTTTT.

The chain recombines TRBV14 with TRBJ1-1; D ambiguous. Trimming cost V 0 bases and J 6 bases, with 14 bases left between them. This CDR3 region has 15 residues. The germline V gene encodes CDR1 SGHDN and CDR2 FVKESK. The CDR3 DNA reads TGTGCCAGCAGCCAAGATTCGTTTCGAGTTTCTGAAGCTTTCTTT. It translates to CASSQDSFRVSEAFF.